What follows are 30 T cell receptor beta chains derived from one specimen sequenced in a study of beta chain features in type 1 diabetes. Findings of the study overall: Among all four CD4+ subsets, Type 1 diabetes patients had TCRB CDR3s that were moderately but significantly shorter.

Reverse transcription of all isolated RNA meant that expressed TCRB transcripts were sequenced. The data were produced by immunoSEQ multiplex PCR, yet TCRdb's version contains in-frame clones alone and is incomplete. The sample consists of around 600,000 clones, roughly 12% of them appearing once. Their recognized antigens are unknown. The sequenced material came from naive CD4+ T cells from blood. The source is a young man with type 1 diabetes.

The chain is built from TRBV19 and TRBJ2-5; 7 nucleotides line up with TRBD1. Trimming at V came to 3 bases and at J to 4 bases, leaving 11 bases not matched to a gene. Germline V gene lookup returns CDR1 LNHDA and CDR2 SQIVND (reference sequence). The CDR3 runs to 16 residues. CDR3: CASSMVRGYSPETQYF. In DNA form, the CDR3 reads TGTGCCAGTAGTATGGTCAGGGGGTATTCCCCAGAGACCCAGTACTTC.

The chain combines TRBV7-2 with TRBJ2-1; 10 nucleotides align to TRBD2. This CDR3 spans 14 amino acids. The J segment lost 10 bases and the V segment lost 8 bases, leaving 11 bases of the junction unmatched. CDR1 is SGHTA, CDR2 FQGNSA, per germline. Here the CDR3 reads CASSGLSGGPEQFF. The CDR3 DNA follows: TGTGCCAGCTCCGGGCTTAGCGGGGGGCCAGAGCAGTTCTTC.

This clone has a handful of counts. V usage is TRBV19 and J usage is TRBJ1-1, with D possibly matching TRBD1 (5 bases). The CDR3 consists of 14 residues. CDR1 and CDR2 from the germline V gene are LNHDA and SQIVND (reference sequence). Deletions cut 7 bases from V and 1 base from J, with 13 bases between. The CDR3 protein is CASNIHGGNTEAFF. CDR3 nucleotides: TGTGCCAGTAACATCCACGGGGGGAACACTGAAGCTTTCTTT.

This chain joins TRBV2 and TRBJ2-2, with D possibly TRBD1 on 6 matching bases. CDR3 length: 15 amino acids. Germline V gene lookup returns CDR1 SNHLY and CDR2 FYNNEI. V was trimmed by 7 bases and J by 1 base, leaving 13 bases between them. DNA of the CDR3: TGTGCCAGCACTCGACAGGTTCTGAACACCGGGGAGCTGTTTTTT. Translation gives CASTRQVLNTGELFF.

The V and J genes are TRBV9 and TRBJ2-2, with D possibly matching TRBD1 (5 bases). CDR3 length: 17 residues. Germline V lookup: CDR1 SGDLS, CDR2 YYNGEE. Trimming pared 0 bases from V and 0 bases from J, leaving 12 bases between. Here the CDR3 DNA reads TGTGCCAGCAGCGTAGCCGGAACAGGAGCGAACACCGGGGAGCTGTTTTTT. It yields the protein CASSVAGTGANTGELFF.

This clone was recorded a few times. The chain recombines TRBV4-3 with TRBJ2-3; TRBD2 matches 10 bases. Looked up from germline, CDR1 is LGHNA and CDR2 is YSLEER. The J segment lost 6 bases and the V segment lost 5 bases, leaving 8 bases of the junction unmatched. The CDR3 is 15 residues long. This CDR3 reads CASSYTAGGPDTQYF. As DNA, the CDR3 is TGCGCCAGCAGCTACACAGCGGGGGGGCCTGATACGCAGTATTTT.

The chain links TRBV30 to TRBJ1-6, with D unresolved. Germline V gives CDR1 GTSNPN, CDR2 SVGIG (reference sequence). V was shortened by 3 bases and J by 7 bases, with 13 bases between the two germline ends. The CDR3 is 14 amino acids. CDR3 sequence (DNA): TGTGCCTGGAGAATCCGGGGTGAGAATTCACCCCTCCACTTT. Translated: CAWRIRGENSPLHF.

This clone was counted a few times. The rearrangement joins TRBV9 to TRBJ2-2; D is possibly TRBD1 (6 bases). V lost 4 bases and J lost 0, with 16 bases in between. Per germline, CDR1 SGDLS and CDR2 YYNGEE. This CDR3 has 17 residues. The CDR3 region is CASSPRIGTSNTGELFF. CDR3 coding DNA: TGTGCCAGCAGCCCCCGTATAGGGACATCGAACACCGGGGAGCTGTTTTTT.

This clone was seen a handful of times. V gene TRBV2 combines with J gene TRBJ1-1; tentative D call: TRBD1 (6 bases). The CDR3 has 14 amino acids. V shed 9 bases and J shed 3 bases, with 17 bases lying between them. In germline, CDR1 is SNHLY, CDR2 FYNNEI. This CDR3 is CARGNREADTEAFF. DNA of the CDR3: TGTGCCAGGGGTAACAGGGAGGCGGACACTGAAGCTTTCTTT.

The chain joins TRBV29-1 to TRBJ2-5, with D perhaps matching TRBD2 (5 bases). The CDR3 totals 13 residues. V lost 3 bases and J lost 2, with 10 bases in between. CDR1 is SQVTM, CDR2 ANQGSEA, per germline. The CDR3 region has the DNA TGCAGCGTTGATGAGAGGGATCAAGAGACCCAGTACTTC. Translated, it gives CSVDERDQETQYF.

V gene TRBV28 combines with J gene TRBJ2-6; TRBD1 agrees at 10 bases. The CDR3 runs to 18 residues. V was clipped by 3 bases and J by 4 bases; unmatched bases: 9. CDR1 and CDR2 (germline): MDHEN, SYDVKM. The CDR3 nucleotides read TGTGCCAGCAGTTTGTTCGGGACAGGGGTGCCAGGGGCCAACGTCCTGACTTTC. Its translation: CASSLFGTGVPGANVLTF.

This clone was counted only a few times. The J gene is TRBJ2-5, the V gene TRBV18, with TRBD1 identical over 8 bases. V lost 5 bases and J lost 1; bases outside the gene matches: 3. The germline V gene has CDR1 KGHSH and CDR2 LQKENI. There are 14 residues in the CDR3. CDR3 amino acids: CASSAGTGQETQYF. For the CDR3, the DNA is TGTGCCAGCTCAGCCGGGACAGGCCAAGAGACCCAGTACTTC.

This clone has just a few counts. As DNA, the CDR3 is TGTGCCAGCAGCCGCCAGGGGGGCAATCAGCCCCAGCATTTT. Residues: CASSRQGGNQPQHF. The J gene is TRBJ1-5, the V gene TRBV7-2, with 7 bases identical to TRBD1. The V gene's germline CDR1 is SGHTA and CDR2 FQGNSA. This CDR3 contains 14 residues. Trimming took 5 bases from V and 2 from J; bases not matched to a gene: 3.

The CDR3 bases are TGTGCCAGCAGCCCGCCTTTTGGCTCTGGGGCCAACGTCCTGACTTTC. Its translation: CASSPPFGSGANVLTF. The V and J genes are TRBV4-2 and TRBJ2-6; D remains unclear. Trimming removed 4 bases at V and 0 bases at J, with 10 bases between. Germline V CDR1 and CDR2: LGHNA, YNFKEQ. The CDR3 is 16 residues long.

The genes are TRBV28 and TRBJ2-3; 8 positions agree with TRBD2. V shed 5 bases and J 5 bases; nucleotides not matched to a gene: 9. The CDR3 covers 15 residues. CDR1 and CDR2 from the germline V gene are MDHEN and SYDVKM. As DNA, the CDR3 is TGTGCCAGCAGTCCGGGACTAGGTGAGGTAGATACGCAGTATTTT. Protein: CASSPGLGEVDTQYF. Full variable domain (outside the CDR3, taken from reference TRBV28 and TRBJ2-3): DVKVTQSSRYLVKRTGEKVFLECVQDMDHENMFWYRQDPGLGLRLIYFSYDVKMKEKGDIPEGYSVSREKKERFSLILESASTNQTSMYLCASSPGLGEVDTQYFGPGTRLTVL.

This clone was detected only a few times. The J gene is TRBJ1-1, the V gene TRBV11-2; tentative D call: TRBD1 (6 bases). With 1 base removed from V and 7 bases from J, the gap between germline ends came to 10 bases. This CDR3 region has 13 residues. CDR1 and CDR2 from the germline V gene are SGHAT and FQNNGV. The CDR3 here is CASSLAGADEAFF. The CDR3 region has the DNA TGTGCCAGCAGCTTAGCGGGGGCGGATGAAGCTTTCTTT.

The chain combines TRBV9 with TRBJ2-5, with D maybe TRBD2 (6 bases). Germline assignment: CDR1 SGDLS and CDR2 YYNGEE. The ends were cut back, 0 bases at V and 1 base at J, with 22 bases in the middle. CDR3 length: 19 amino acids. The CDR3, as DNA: TGTGCCAGCAGCGTAGAAGTCCGGTACGGGAGAAGATCCCAAGAGACCCAGTACTTC. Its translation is CASSVEVRYGRRSQETQYF. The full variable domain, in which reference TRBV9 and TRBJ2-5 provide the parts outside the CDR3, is DSGVTQTPKHLITATGQRVTLRCSPRSGDLSVYWYQQSLDQGLQFLIQYYNGEERAKGNILERFSAQQFPDLHSELNLSSLELGDSALYFCASSVEVRYGRRSQETQYFGPGTRLLVL.

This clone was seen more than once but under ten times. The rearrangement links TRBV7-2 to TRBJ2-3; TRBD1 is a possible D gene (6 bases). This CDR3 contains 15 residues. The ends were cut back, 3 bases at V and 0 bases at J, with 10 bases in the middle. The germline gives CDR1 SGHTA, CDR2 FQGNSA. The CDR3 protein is CASSFRTASTDTQYF. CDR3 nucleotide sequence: TGTGCCAGCAGCTTCCGGACAGCAAGCACAGATACGCAGTATTTT.

The CDR3 nucleotides are TGTGCCTGGATGCCACCCGGGGTTTCCTACGAGCAGTACTTC. Amino acid sequence: CAWMPPGVSYEQYF. The V gene is TRBV30, the J gene TRBJ2-7, with D perhaps matching TRBD2 (5 bases). The CDR3 extends over 14 amino acids. The V and J ends lost 4 bases and 1 base respectively, with 14 bases between them. Germline V gives CDR1 GTSNPN, CDR2 SVGIG (reference sequence). The entire variable domain, with the rest obtained from reference TRBV30 and TRBJ2-7, is as follows: SQTIHQWPATLVQPVGSPLSLECTVEGTSNPNLYWYRQAAGRGLQLLFYSVGIGQISSEVPQNLSASRPQDRQFILSSKKLLLSDSGFYLCAWMPPGVSYEQYFGPGTRLTVT.

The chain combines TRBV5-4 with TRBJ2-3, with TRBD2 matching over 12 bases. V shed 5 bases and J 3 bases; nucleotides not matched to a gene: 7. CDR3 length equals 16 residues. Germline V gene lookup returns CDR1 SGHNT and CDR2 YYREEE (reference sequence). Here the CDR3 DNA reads TGTGCCAGCAGTCTTCGACTAGCGGGGGATACAGATACGCAGTATTTT. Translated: CASSLRLAGDTDTQYF.

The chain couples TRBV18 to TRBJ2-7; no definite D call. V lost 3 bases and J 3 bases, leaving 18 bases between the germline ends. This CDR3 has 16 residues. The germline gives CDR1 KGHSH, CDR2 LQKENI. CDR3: CASSPGEEKRIYEQYF. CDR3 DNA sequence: TGTGCCAGCTCACCGGGTGAGGAGAAGAGAATCTACGAGCAGTACTTC.

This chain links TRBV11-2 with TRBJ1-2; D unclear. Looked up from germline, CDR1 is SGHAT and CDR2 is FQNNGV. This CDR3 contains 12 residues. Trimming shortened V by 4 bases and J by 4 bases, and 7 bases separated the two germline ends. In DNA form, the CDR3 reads TGTGCCAGCAGCTCCAGCCGCTATGGCTACACCTTC. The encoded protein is CASSSSRYGYTF. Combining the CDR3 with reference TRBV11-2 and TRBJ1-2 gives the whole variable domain EAGVAQSPRYKIIEKRQSVAFWCNPISGHATLYWYQQILGQGPKLLIQFQNNGVVDDSQLPKDRFSAERLKGVDSTLKIQPAKLEDSAVYLCASSSSRYGYTFGSGTRLTVV.

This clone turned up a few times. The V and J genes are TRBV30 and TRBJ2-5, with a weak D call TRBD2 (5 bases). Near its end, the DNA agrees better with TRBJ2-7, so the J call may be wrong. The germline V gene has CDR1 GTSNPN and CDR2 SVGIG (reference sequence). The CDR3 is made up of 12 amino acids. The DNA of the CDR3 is TGTGCCTGGAGTACTAGTACCTACGAGCAGTACTTC. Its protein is CAWSTSTYEQYF.

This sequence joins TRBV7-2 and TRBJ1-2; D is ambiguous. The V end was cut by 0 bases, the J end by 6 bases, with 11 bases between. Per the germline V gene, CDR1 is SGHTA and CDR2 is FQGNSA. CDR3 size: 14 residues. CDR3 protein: CASSLASPRDGYTF. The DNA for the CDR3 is TGTGCCAGCAGCTTAGCGTCGCCAAGGGATGGCTACACCTTC.

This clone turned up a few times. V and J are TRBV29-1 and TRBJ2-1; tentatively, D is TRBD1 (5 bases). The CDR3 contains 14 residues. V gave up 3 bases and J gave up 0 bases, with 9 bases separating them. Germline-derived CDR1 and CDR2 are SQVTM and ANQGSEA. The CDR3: CSVDGAGSYNEQFF. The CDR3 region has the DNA TGCAGCGTTGATGGGGCTGGCTCCTACAATGAGCAGTTCTTC.

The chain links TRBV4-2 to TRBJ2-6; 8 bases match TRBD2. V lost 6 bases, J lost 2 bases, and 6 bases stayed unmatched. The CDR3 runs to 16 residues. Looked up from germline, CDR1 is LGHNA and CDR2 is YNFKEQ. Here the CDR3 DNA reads TGTGCCAGCAGTTTAGCGGGGACTACTGGGGCCAACGTCCTGACTTTC. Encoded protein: CASSLAGTTGANVLTF.

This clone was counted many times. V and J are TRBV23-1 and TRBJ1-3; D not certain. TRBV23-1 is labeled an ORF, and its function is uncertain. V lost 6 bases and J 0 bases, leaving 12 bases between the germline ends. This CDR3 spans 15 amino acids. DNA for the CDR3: TGCGCCAGCAGGGAAGAACAAAGCTCTGGAAACACCATATATTTT. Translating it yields CASREEQSSGNTIYF.

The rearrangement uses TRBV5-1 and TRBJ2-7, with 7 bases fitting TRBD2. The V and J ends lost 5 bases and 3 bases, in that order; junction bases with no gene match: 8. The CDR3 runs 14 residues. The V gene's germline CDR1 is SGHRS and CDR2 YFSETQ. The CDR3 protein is CASRQTGTIYEQYF. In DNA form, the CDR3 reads TGCGCCAGCAGACAGACCGGGACTATCTACGAGCAGTACTTC.

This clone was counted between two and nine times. CDR3: CASRYTRSQPQHF. CDR3 coding DNA: TGTGCCAGCAGGTACACTAGAAGTCAGCCCCAGCATTTT. This rearrangement joins TRBV27 to TRBJ1-5, with no clear D. The ends were cut back, 6 bases at V and 6 bases at J, with 12 bases in the middle. CDR1 is MNHEY, CDR2 SMNVEV, per germline (reference sequence). CDR3 length equals 13 residues.

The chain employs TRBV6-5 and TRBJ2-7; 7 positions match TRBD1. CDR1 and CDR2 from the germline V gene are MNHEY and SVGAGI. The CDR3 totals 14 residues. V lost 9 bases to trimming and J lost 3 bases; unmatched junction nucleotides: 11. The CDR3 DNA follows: TGTGCCAGTTCTCTCAGGGGGAGCTACTACGAGCAGTACTTC. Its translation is CASSLRGSYYEQYF.